This record covers a single T cell receptor (beta chain). Its specificity is not known. The data derive from a study of T cell responses to AZD1222 COVID-19 vaccine. For the study at large: Second doses were pooled across both intervals (about 4 or about 12 weeks).

Study results and caveats: Variant regions that are unmutated are reportedly the target of nearly half of spike-specific TCRs. A mostly white British donor set with more females was recruited, and clonal diversity was possibly underestimated. CD4 TCRs linked to vaccination spanned spike, dominating at 160-218 and 743-854.

Germline V gives CDR1 SGDLS, CDR2 YYNGEE. This CDR3 comprises 14 residues. Trimming stripped 4 bases from V and 3 bases from J, with 14 bases between. Generated by immunoSEQ multiplex PCR, the TCRdb table keeps only in-frame clones and is missing some. This table has over 120,000 clones, more than 85% appearing once. The gene calls are TRBV9 and TRBJ2-7, with D possibly being TRBD2 (5 bases). The receptor's source is an adult in good health. The source material was peripheral blood, sampled on day 0 of AZD1222 vaccination. CDR3 sequence: CASSPGSISYEQYF. The CDR3 DNA reads as TGTGCCAGCAGCCCGGGAAGCATCAGCTACGAGCAGTACTTC.